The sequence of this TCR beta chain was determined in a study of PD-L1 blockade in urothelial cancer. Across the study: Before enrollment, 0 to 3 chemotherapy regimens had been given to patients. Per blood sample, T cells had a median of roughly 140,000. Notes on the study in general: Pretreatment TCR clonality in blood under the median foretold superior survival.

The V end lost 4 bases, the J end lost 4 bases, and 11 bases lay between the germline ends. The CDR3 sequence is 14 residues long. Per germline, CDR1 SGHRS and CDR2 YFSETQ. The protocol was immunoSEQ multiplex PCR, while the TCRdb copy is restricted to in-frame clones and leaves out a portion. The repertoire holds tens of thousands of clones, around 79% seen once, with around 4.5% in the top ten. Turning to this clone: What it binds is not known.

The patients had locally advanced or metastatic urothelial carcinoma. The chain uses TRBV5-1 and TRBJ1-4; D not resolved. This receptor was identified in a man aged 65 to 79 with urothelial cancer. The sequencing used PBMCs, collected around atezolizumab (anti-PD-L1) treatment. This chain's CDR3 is CASSVQPNNEKLFF. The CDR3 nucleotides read TGCGCCAGCAGCGTACAGCCTAATAATGAAAAACTGTTTTTT. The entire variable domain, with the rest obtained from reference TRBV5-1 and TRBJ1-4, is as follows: KAGVTQTPRYLIKTRGQQVTLSCSPISGHRSVSWYQQTPGQGLQFLFEYFSETQRNKGNFPGRFSGRQFSNSRSEMNVSTLELGDSALYLCASSVQPNNEKLFFGSGTQLSVL.